The clone carrying this T cell receptor beta chain is classed as medium-sized. Its antigen is undetermined. The record originates from a study of metastatic and nonmetastatic thyroid tumors. About the research overall: Repertoires were compared across blood and tumor or nodule tissue from malignant and benign thyroid patients.

Trimming took off 1 base at V and 3 bases at J, with 10 bases between the two ends. The CDR3 contains 14 residues. Germline loops: CDR1 MGHRA, CDR2 YSYEKL. General study results and limits: Compared with benign nodules, malignant thyroid tumors were reported to have significantly higher TCR beta diversity in both blood and tumor.

Treatment of any kind had been given to no patient before thyroid surgery. Study processing details: Construction of a distant-metastasis classifier for papillary thyroid cancer relied on CDR3 differences across clinicopathological groups. TCRdb recomputed clones from the PCR reads via MiXCR. The V and J calls, along with clone size, are taken from TCRdb and not from the paper's own processing. The sample shows some 16,000 clones, around an eighth of them seen only once. Sample: tumor tissue. This rearrangement joins TRBV4-1 to TRBJ2-7; perhaps TRBD1 as D (5 bases). The origin of this receptor is a female donor with papillary thyroid cancer or a benign thyroid nodule (not recorded which). Some clones in this sample may be carry-over from other donors' samples. CDR3 amino acids: CASSQGPGYYEQYF. CDR3 DNA sequence: TGCGCCAGCAGCCAAGGACCAGGGTACTACGAGCAGTACTTC.